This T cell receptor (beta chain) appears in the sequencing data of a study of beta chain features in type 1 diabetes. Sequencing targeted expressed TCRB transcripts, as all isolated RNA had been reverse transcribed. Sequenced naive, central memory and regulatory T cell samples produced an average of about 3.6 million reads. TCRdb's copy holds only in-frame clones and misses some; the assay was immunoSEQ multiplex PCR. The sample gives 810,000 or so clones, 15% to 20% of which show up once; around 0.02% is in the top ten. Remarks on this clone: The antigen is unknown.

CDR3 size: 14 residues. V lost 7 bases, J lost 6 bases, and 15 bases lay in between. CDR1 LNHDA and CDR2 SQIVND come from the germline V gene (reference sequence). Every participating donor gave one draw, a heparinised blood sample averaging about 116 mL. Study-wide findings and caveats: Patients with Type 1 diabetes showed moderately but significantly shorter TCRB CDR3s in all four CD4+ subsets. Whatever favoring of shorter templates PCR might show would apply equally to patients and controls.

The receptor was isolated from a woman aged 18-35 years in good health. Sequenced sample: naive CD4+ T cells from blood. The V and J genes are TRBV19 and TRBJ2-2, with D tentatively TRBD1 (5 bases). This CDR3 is CASKGLVFPGELFF. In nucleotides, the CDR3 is TGTGCCAGTAAGGGGCTAGTGTTCCCCGGGGAGCTGTTTTTT.